The sequence of this T cell receptor beta chain was determined in a study of blood T cells in healthy people across ages. Study background: Using template switching, researchers captured about one barcoded beta molecule for each two T cells. Study-level points and caveats: Age advanced and TCR beta diversity per million T cells fell, roughly linearly.

Notes on this clonotype: Antigen: not known. A read error may explain this, as a much larger clone is one base away. The missing conserved phenylalanine or tryptophan at the end of this CDR3 makes a read error likely.

CDR3 length equals 15 residues. J was trimmed by 9 bases and V by 4 bases; bases with no gene match: 9. PCR was performed a second time for about 6 to 11 cycles using a sample-barcoded 5' primer and a J-beta primer mix. The yield of each sample was at least 2.5 million CDR3-containing paired-end reads. TCRdb re-derived calls from the 5' RACE reads in MiXCR, one entry per CDR3 protein. Among some 1.5 million distinct CDR3 sequences listed, 28% were seen once. The sequencing input was blood. The receptor's source is a woman aged 25 to 39 in good health. J is TRBJ2-1 and V is TRBV12-3 or TRBV12-4; 10 bases agree with TRBD2. The CDR3 sequence: CASSSQREGVREQFL. In DNA, the CDR3 is TGTGCCAGCAGTTCTCAGCGGGAGGGGGTTCGTGAGCAGTTCTTA.